Sequencing of this TCR beta chain was carried out in a study of T cell responses to AZD1222 COVID-19 vaccine. Clones were sequenced by immunoSEQ multiplex PCR, and TCRdb holds only the in-frame ones, with some missing. The table records about 120,000 clones, around 94% of them present only once. CDR1 WSHSY and CDR2 SAAADI come from the germline V gene. Losses at the gene ends were 8 bases for V and 6 bases for J; bases not matched to a gene: 8. CDR3 length: 14 residues. The TCR was taken from an adult in good health. The sample was peripheral blood, taken on day 0 of AZD1222 vaccination. This rearrangement joins TRBV10-2 to TRBJ2-1, with 9 bases aligning to TRBD2. The CDR3 nucleotides are TGCGCCAGCCTTGTTAGCGGGAGCATCAATGAGCAGTTCTTC. Its protein is CASLVSGSINEQFF.